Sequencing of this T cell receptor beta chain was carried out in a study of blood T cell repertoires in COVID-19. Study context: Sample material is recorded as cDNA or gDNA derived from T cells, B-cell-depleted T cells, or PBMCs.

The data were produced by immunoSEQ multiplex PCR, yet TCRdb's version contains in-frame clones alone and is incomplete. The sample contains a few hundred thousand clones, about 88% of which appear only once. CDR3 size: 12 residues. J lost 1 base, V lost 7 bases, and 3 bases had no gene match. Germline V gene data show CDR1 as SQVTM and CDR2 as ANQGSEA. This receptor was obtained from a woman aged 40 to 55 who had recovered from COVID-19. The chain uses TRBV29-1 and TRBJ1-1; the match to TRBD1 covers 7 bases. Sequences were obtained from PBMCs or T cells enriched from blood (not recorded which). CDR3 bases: TGCAGCGCCGGACAGGCGAACACTGAAGCTTTCTTT. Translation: CSAGQANTEAFF.